Presented here are 10 T cell receptor beta chains from one specimen sequenced in a study of blood T cells in healthy people across ages. A J-beta primer mix and a sample-barcoded 5' primer were used in a second PCR of about 7 to 12 cycles. Via MiXCR, TCRdb re-called the 5' RACE reads, giving one row per CDR3 protein. The sample has about 1,000,000 distinct CDR3 sequences, 45% seen once. Sequencing was performed on blood. The receptors stem from a woman in her fifties or sixties in good health.

The chain joins TRBV7-8 to TRBJ1-1; no reliable D call. This CDR3 comprises 14 residues. Germline V lookup: CDR1 SGHVS, CDR2 FQNEAQ. V gave up 1 base and J gave up 7 bases, with 13 bases separating them. CDR3 amino acids: CASSLVGGTGEAFF. CDR3 nucleotide sequence: TGTGCCAGCAGCTTAGTCGGTGGTACTGGTGAAGCTTTCTTT.

The chain couples TRBV6-1 to TRBJ2-3; the match to TRBD2 covers 9 bases. The ends lost 1 base at V and 1 base at J; junction bases unmatched: 6. This CDR3 contains 17 residues. Germline assignment: CDR1 MNHNS and CDR2 SASEGT. The CDR3 loop reads CASSEEVSGSGTDTQYF. CDR3 DNA sequence: TGTGCCAGCAGTGAAGAAGTTAGCGGGAGTGGCACAGATACGCAGTATTTT.

For this clonotype: At one end, the junction sequence differs from germline, possibly due to a read error. The chain is built from TRBV4-1 and TRBJ1-6; D not certain. This CDR3 has 18 residues. Germline V lookup: CDR1 MGHRA, CDR2 YSYEKL. CDR3 DNA sequence: TGCGCCAGCAACCAATTTCCCGAGGCGCCCTACTATAATTCACCCCTCCACTTT. This translates into CASNQFPEAPYYNSPLHF.

This clonotype has only a few counts. The chain combines TRBV6-4 with TRBJ2-1, with 12 bases aligning to TRBD2. Looked up from germline, CDR1 is MRHNA and CDR2 is SNTAGT. This CDR3 contains 21 residues. J was trimmed by 1 base and V by 2 bases; bases with no gene match: 15. The CDR3 coding sequence is TGTGCCAGCAGTGACACACGGACTAGCGGGAACTGGGAAAGTTCCTACAATGAGCAGTTCTTC. The encoded protein is CASSDTRTSGNWESSYNEQFF.

This clonotype was found once. J is TRBJ2-1 and V is TRBV7-8; 7 bases align to TRBD2. V dropped 5 bases and J dropped 2; count of bases not matched to a gene: 9. From germline, CDR1 is SGHVS and CDR2 FQNEAQ. The CDR3 covers 16 residues. The CDR3 DNA reads as TGTGCCAGCAGCCGCGATTGGGCGGGGGCCTACAATGAGCAGTTCTTC. It codes for CASSRDWAGAYNEQFF. The variable domain in full, completed from reference TRBV7-8 and TRBJ2-1, reads GAGVSQSPRYKVAKRGQDVALRCDPISGHVSLFWYQQALGQGPEFLTYFQNEAQLDKSGLPSDRFFAERPEGSVSTLKIQRTQQEDSAVYLCASSRDWAGAYNEQFFGPGTRLTVL.

This rearrangement joins TRBV12-3 or TRBV12-4 to TRBJ2-1; 13 positions match TRBD2. This CDR3 region has 16 residues. V was pared by 5 bases and J by 9 bases, with 10 bases of the junction left unmatched. This chain's CDR3 is CASSAPGLAGKGEQFF. CDR3 nucleotide sequence: TGTGCCAGCAGTGCACCGGGACTAGCGGGAAAGGGTGAGCAGTTCTTC.

The chain couples TRBV7-2 to TRBJ2-7; D not resolved. The germline V gene encodes CDR1 SGHTA and CDR2 FQGNSA. V lost 5 bases, J lost 3 bases, and 17 bases lay in between. This CDR3 is built from 15 residues. CDR3 sequence: CASSPVVVGFYEQYF. CDR3 nucleotides: TGTGCCAGCAGCCCGGTCGTGGTCGGGTTCTACGAGCAGTACTTC.

The chain employs TRBV27 and TRBJ2-1; D remains ambiguous. There are 15 residues in the CDR3. Germline V gene data show CDR1 as MNHEY and CDR2 as SMNVEV (reference sequence). The V end lost 6 bases, the J end lost 0 bases, and 12 bases lay between the germline ends. Here the CDR3 reads CASSSPRSSYNEQFF. The CDR3 bases are TGTGCCAGCAGCTCACCCAGGAGCTCCTACAATGAGCAGTTCTTC.

This chain links TRBV7-8 with TRBJ2-3; D is ambiguous. This CDR3 spans 14 amino acids. The V gene's germline CDR1 is SGHVS and CDR2 FQNEAQ. Trimming stripped 3 bases from V and 6 bases from J, with 13 bases between. CDR3 in amino acids: CASSFKDPMDTQYF. The CDR3 DNA sequence: TGTGCCAGCAGCTTCAAGGACCCGATGGATACGCAGTATTTT.

This clonotype was counted between two and nine times. The chain links TRBV29-1 to TRBJ2-1, with a possible D match to TRBD2 (6 bases). With 2 bases removed from V and 4 bases from J, the gap between germline ends came to 12 bases. Germline V lookup: CDR1 SQVTM, CDR2 ANQGSEA. This CDR3 contains 14 residues. For the CDR3, the DNA is TGCAGCGTTGAAAGACTAGAGGGTTACAATGAGCAGTTCTTC. Protein: CSVERLEGYNEQFF.